This T cell receptor beta chain was observed in a study of blood T cell repertoires in COVID-19. Study overall: The United States, Italy and Spain supplied acute and convalescent COVID-19 samples.

This CDR3 comprises 16 residues. Looked up from germline, CDR1 is KGHSH and CDR2 is LQKENI. V was cut by 1 base and J by 4 bases, with 16 bases left in between. In the study's own analysis: Reference gene primer amplification in the assay estimated nucleated cell counts. Sequencing used immunoSEQ multiplex PCR; TCRdb keeps in-frame clones, though not all of them. Clone size and V and J calls were adopted from that table, with D and trimming inferred from the DNA. The sample has over 95,000 clones; about four fifths are singletons. The chain recombines TRBV18 with TRBJ2-5, with D perhaps matching TRBD1 (6 bases). Sequenced input: peripheral blood. This clonotype was obtained from a man in his 70s with active or convalescent COVID-19. CDR3 in amino acids: CASSPLPVRGTETQYF. Here the CDR3 DNA reads TGTGCCAGCTCACCACTCCCCGTTAGGGGGACAGAGACCCAGTACTTC.